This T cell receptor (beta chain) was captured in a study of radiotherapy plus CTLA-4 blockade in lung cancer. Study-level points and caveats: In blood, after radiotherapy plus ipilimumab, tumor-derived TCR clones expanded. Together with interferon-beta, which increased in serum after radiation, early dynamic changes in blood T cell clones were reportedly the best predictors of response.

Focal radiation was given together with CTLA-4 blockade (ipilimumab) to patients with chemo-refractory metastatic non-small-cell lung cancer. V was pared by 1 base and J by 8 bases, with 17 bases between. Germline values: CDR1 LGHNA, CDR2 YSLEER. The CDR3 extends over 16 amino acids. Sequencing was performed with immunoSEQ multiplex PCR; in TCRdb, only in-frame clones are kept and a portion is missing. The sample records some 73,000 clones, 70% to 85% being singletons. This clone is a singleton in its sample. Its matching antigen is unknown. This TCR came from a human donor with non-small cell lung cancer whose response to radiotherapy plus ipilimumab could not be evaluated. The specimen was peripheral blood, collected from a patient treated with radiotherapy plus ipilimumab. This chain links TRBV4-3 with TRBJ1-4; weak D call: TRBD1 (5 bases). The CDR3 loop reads CASSQVPWQGHEKLFF. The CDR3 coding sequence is TGCGCCAGCAGCCAAGTACCGTGGCAGGGTCACGAAAAACTGTTTTTT.